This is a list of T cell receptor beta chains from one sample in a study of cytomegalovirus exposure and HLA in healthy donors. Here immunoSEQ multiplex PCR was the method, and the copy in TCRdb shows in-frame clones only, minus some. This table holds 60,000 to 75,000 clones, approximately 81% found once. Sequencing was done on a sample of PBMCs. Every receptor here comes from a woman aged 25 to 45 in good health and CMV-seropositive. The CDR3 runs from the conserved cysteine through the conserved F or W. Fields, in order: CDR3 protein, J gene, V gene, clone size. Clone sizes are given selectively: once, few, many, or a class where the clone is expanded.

CDR3: CASSRQGKNYGYTF
J: TRBJ1-2
V: TRBV27
size: NA

CDR3: CASSLEAGRYNEQFF
J: TRBJ2-1
V: TRBV5-1
size: NA

CDR3: CASSQGGIRGDTEAFF
J: TRBJ1-1
V: TRBV4-1
size: NA

CDR3: CASSPLTGSTDTQYF
J: TRBJ2-3
V: TRBV28
size: NA

CDR3: CASSLGRQTEAFF
J: TRBJ1-1
V: TRBV5-6
size: NA

CDR3: CASRRQGNTIYF
J: TRBJ1-3
V: TRBV2
size: NA

CDR3: CASRMGLAVETQYF
J: TRBJ2-5
V: TRBV2
size: NA

CDR3: CSVNGLAGASNIQYF
J: TRBJ2-4
V: TRBV29-1
size: NA

CDR3: CASSLGTSGSSYEQYF
J: TRBJ2-7
V: TRBV4-1
size: NA

CDR3: CAWSVQLVSTDTQYF
J: TRBJ2-3
V: TRBV30
size: NA

CDR3: CASSHPSRGETQYF
J: TRBJ2-5
V: TRBV28
size: NA

CDR3: CASSAGQGLENGYTF
J: TRBJ1-2
V: TRBV6-5
size: NA

CDR3: CASSLVAVLMNTEAFF
J: TRBJ1-1
V: TRBV11-3
size: NA

CDR3: CSVGGGSSYNEQFF
J: TRBJ2-1
V: TRBV29-1
size: NA

CDR3: CASSYWGQGRSPLHF
J: TRBJ1-6
V: TRBV6-5
size: NA

CDR3: CATSREWGGTEAFF
J: TRBJ1-1
V: TRBV15
size: NA

CDR3: CASRLAGVYNEQFF
J: TRBJ2-1
V: TRBV5-1
size: NA

CDR3: CASKEEGLNSNQPQHF
J: TRBJ1-5
V: TRBV2
size: NA

CDR3: CASSPGTSGSRSSWGANVLTF
J: TRBJ2-6
V: TRBV4-3
size: NA

CDR3: CASSHKLREGGKLFF
J: TRBJ1-4
V: TRBV4-2
size: NA

CDR3: CASSFRLASSYEQYF
J: TRBJ2-7
V: TRBV27
size: few

CDR3: CSVGVGPEAFF
J: TRBJ1-1
V: TRBV29-1
size: NA

CDR3: CASTLGAGGTEAFF
J: TRBJ1-1
V: TRBV28
size: NA

CDR3: CSADSLGRATNYGYTF
J: TRBJ1-2
V: TRBV29-1
size: NA

CDR3: CASSPRSDQPQHF
J: TRBJ1-5
V: TRBV18
size: NA

CDR3: CSVSSGSSFNEQFF
J: TRBJ2-1
V: TRBV29-1
size: NA

CDR3: CASSLGTYSTDTQYF
J: TRBJ2-3
V: TRBV11-2
size: NA

CDR3: CASSYPSGTGHHEQYF
J: TRBJ2-7
V: TRBV21-1
size: NA

CDR3: CASSQKGGGETQYF
J: TRBJ2-5
V: TRBV5-4
size: NA

CDR3: CASRDYHRETQYF
J: TRBJ2-5
V: TRBV25-1
size: NA

CDR3: CASRSNTGIPEAFF
J: TRBJ1-1
V: TRBV6-1
size: NA

CDR3: CASSSRDRGTDTQYF
J: TRBJ2-3
V: TRBV11-3
size: NA

CDR3: CASSLEGSTQFYGYTF
J: TRBJ1-2
V: TRBV5-1
size: NA